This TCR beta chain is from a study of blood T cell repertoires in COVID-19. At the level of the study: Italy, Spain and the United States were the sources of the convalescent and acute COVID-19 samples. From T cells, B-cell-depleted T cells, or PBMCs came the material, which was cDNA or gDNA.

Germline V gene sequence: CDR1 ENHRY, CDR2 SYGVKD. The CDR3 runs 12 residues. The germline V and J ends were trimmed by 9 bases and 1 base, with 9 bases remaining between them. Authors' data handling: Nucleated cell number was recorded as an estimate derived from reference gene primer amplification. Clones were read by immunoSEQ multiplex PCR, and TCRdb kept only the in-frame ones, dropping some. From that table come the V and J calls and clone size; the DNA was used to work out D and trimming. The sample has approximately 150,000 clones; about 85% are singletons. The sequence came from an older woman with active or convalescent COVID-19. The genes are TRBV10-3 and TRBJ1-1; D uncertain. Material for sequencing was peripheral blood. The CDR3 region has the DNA TGTGCCATTGGACGGGAGAACACTGAAGCTTTCTTT. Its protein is CAIGRENTEAFF.